A single sample gave rise to the 9 T cell receptor beta chains below, sequenced in a study of T cell responses to AZD1222 COVID-19 vaccine. Method: immunoSEQ multiplex PCR; TCRdb's copy keeps in-frame clones and lacks some. The table lists roughly 150,000 clones, over 75% of them singletons. Sequencing was performed on peripheral blood, taken on day 0 of AZD1222 vaccination. Receptors were obtained from an adult in good health.

V is TRBV19 and J is TRBJ1-3; no clear D gene. V shed 7 bases and J shed 0 bases, with 10 bases lying between them. CDR1 and CDR2 (germline): LNHDA, SQIVND (reference sequence). This CDR3 spans 14 amino acids. The CDR3 sequence is CASNHGYSGNTIYF. The DNA for the CDR3 is TGTGCCAGTAATCACGGATACTCTGGAAACACCATATATTTT.

CDR3 DNA sequence: TGTGCCAGCAGCGGAAAGGGGACTCCCCCGAACACCGGGGAGCTGTTTTTT. It specifies CASSGKGTPPNTGELFF. This rearrangement joins TRBV11-2 to TRBJ2-2, with D possibly being TRBD2 (6 bases). Germline V gives CDR1 SGHAT, CDR2 FQNNGV. Trimming cost V 5 bases and J 0 bases, with 16 bases left between them. The CDR3 is 17 amino acids.

The J gene is TRBJ1-3, the V gene TRBV9, with a possible D match to TRBD1 (5 bases). V was trimmed by 3 bases and J by 0 bases, leaving 10 bases between them. Germline loops: CDR1 SGDLS, CDR2 YYNGEE. The CDR3 has 15 residues. CDR3 nucleotides: TGTGCCAGCAGCGCGGGACGGGACTCTGGAAACACCATATATTTT. Encoded protein: CASSAGRDSGNTIYF.

The gene calls are TRBV6-2 or TRBV6-3 and TRBJ2-7; D may be TRBD1 (5 bases). Trimming shortened V by 4 bases and J by 6 bases, and 13 bases separated the two germline ends. This CDR3 spans 13 amino acids. Germline lookup yields CDR1 MNHEY and CDR2 SVGEGT. The DNA for the CDR3 is TGTGCCAGCAGTTCTAGGGGCGTCGGCGAGCAGTACTTC. It specifies CASSSRGVGEQYF.

CDR3 nucleotides: TGTGCCAGCAGTCAGACCCGCGGGGGAAGACCAAATACGCAGTATTTT. It yields the protein CASSQTRGGRPNTQYF. This chain joins TRBV28 and TRBJ2-3; 7 positions agree with TRBD2. The trim removed 5 bases at V and 7 bases at J, leaving 15 bases unmatched. This CDR3 contains 16 residues. CDR1 is MDHEN, CDR2 SYDVKM, per germline.

This clone is medium-sized. The rearrangement joins TRBV6-4 to TRBJ1-1; no definite D call. With 5 bases removed from V and 3 bases from J, the gap between germline ends came to 7 bases. Germline V gene sequence: CDR1 MRHNA, CDR2 SNTAGT. The CDR3 loop spans 12 amino acids. The CDR3 sequence is CASSLQYTEAFF. The CDR3 DNA reads TGTGCCAGCAGTCTACAGTACACTGAAGCTTTCTTT.

The chain employs TRBV2 and TRBJ2-7, with a tentative D call TRBD2 (5 bases). The CDR3 has 14 residues. CDR1 is SNHLY, CDR2 FYNNEI, per germline. With 7 bases removed from V and 1 base from J, the gap between germline ends came to 14 bases. CDR3 residues: CASNLAGSSYEQYF. In DNA, the CDR3 is TGTGCCAGCAACCTAGCCGGTTCTTCCTACGAGCAGTACTTC.

The chain uses TRBV24-1 and TRBJ1-4, with no clear D. Germline values: CDR1 KGHDR, CDR2 SFDVKD. The V gene lost 0 bases and the J gene lost 8 bases, with 3 bases spanning the gap. The CDR3 runs to 12 residues. CDR3 nucleotide sequence: TGTGCCACCAGTGATTTGGGGGAAAAACTGTTTTTT. Residues: CATSDLGEKLFF.

This clone was found once. The chain carries TRBV6-1 and TRBJ2-7, with 9 bases matching TRBD1. This CDR3 has 14 residues. V was pared by 2 bases and J by 4 bases, with 3 bases of the junction left unmatched. Germline loops: CDR1 MNHNS, CDR2 SASEGT. Written as DNA, the CDR3 is TGTGCCAGCAGTGAAACCGACAGGGGGTACGAGCAGTACTTC. It yields the protein CASSETDRGYEQYF.